A selection of T cell receptor beta chains follows, all from one sample in a study of early stage breast cancer tumors. TCRdb's copy holds only in-frame clones and misses some; the assay was immunoSEQ multiplex PCR. The table has fewer than 30,000 clones, 80% seen once. Sequenced sample: blood. The source of these receptors is a person in their 60s with breast cancer. The CDR3 runs from the conserved cysteine through the conserved F or W. The D gene is left open where the match is weak. The size of a clone is reported for some rows only, either as once, few or many, or as a class for expanded clones.

d_call,j_call,v_call,cdr3_length,clone_size,cdr3_nt,cdr3_aa
TRBD1,TRBJ1-5,TRBV6-1,16,NA,TGTGCCAGCAGTGGATGGACAGGGGGTGGCAATCAGCCCCAGCATTTT,CASSGWTGGGNQPQHF
TRBD2,TRBJ2-7,TRBV10-3,14,NA,TGTGCCATCAGGGACTCCGGCGGGGGGTACGAGCAGTACTTC,CAIRDSGGGYEQYF
TRBD2,TRBJ2-1,TRBV9,19,NA,TGTGCCAGCAGCGTAGGTATCACTAGCGCTCACCTGGTCTACAATGAGCAGTTCTTC,CASSVGITSAHLVYNEQFF
NA,TRBJ1-2,TRBV30,13,NA,TGTGCCTGGAATCCCATCCAGTTCTATGGCTACACCTTC,CAWNPIQFYGYTF
NA,TRBJ2-6,TRBV2,16,NA,TGTGCCAGCGCCAAGTCGGGTAATCCTGGGGCCAACGTCCTGACTTTC,CASAKSGNPGANVLTF
NA,TRBJ2-7,TRBV18,17,NA,TGTGCCAGCTCACCACTGGGGCCGGGACTGAGCTCCTACGAGCAGTACTTC,CASSPLGPGLSSYEQYF
TRBD1,TRBJ1-3,TRBV7-9,17,NA,TGTGCCAGCAGCTTATCATTCGGGACAGGGGCTGAAAACACCATATATTTT,CASSLSFGTGAENTIYF
NA,TRBJ1-5,TRBV27,16,NA,TGTGCCAGCAGTTTAAGAGGCGGCTATAGCAATCAGCCCCAGCATTTT,CASSLRGGYSNQPQHF
NA,TRBJ1-3,TRBV18,14,NA,TGTGCCAGCCATACAGGGAACTCTGGAAACACCATATATTTT,CASHTGNSGNTIYF
TRBD1,TRBJ1-3,TRBV7-2,16,once,TGTGCCAGCAGCTTGACAGGGGCCCGCTCTGGAAACACCATATATTTT,CASSLTGARSGNTIYF
NA,TRBJ2-3,TRBV18,16,NA,TGTGCCAGCTCACCACCCCTCGGCGGGAGCACAGATACGCAGTATTTT,CASSPPLGGSTDTQYF
NA,TRBJ2-1,TRBV5-1,15,NA,TGCGCCAGCAGCTCGGGGTCTGAGAGTTACAATGAGCAGTTCTTC,CASSSGSESYNEQFF
TRBD1,TRBJ2-7,TRBV9,14,once,TGTGCCAGCAGCGTATCGGACAGGCCCTACGAGCAGTACTTC,CASSVSDRPYEQYF
TRBD2,TRBJ2-3,TRBV19,16,few,TGTGCCAGTAGTAACGGACTAGCGGTGATCACAGATACGCAGTATTTT,CASSNGLAVITDTQYF
NA,TRBJ2-7,TRBV6-6,14,NA,TGTGCCAGCACCCCGGCGAGCAGCCGGGGAGAGCAGTACTTC,CASTPASSRGEQYF
NA,TRBJ2-7,TRBV7-2,17,NA,TGTGCCAGCAGCTTAATTCCCCTGGCTAGTCCCCGCTACGAGCAGTACTTC,CASSLIPLASPRYEQYF
NA,TRBJ1-1,TRBV25-1,15,NA,TGTGCCAGCATTAAGACAGACAGAAGGGGCACTGAAGCTTTCTTT,CASIKTDRRGTEAFF
TRBD2,TRBJ2-1,TRBV11-2,15,NA,TGTGCCAGCAGCCCACAGCGGGAGTCTTACAATGAGCAGTTCTTC,CASSPQRESYNEQFF
TRBD2,TRBJ2-7,TRBV4-3,16,NA,TGCGCCAGCAGCCAATCTACGGGAGGGTACTCCTACGAGCAGTACTTC,CASSQSTGGYSYEQYF
TRBD1,TRBJ1-2,TRBV27,15,NA,TGTGCCAGCAGTGTAACCGGGACAGGGAATGTTGGCTACACCTTC,CASSVTGTGNVGYTF
NA,TRBJ1-4,TRBV21-1,17,NA,TGTGCCAGCAGCAAAGCTGGCACAGGAGGGGTTGGTGAAAAACTGTTTTTT,CASSKAGTGGVGEKLFF
NA,TRBJ1-2,TRBV7-2,15,NA,TGTGCCAGCAGCTTAGGGTGGCAGACTAACTATGGCTACACCTTC,CASSLGWQTNYGYTF
TRBD1,TRBJ1-2,TRBV5-8,16,NA,TGTGCCAGCAGCTCATCCGGGACAGGGGTTGTCTATGGCTACACCTTC,CASSSSGTGVVYGYTF
TRBD1,TRBJ2-7,TRBV9,16,NA,TGTGCCAGCAGCGTAGGGGATCTGGGACAGGCCGACGAGCAGTACTTC,CASSVGDLGQADEQYF
NA,TRBJ2-6,TRBV7-7,16,once,TGTGCCAGCAGACCGTTGACAAACTCTGGGGCCAACGTCCTGACTTTC,CASRPLTNSGANVLTF
TRBD1,TRBJ2-5,TRBV9,14,NA,TGTGCCAGCAGCGACGGACAGGGGGTCGAGACCCAGTACTTC,CASSDGQGVETQYF
TRBD2,TRBJ2-3,TRBV7-9,12,NA,TGTGCCAGCAATGCGGGGGAGGATACGCAGTATTTT,CASNAGEDTQYF
NA,TRBJ2-1,TRBV7-6,14,NA,TGTGCCAGCAGCATCCTGGGGGGTGGTAATGAGCAGTTCTTC,CASSILGGGNEQFF
TRBD2,TRBJ2-5,TRBV12-5,16,NA,TGTGCTAGTGGTTTGGTCCTAGCGGGAGTCCAAGAGACCCAGTACTTC,CASGLVLAGVQETQYF
TRBD1,TRBJ2-7,TRBV6-5,14,NA,TGTGCCAGCAGTTACGGGACAGGGTCCCACGAGCAGTACTTC,CASSYGTGSHEQYF
NA,TRBJ1-1,TRBV30,11,NA,TGTGCCTGGAGTGTACAGAGTGAAGCTTTCTTT,CAWSVQSEAFF
NA,TRBJ1-2,TRBV11-2,13,NA,TGTGCCAGCAGCTTAAGAGGGGGTTATGGCTACACCTTC,CASSLRGGYGYTF
TRBD1,TRBJ2-5,TRBV7-9,14,NA,TGTGCCAGCAGCACTCGGACAGGGAAAGAGACCCAGTACTTC,CASSTRTGKETQYF
NA,TRBJ1-1,TRBV5-1,14,NA,TGCGCCAGCAGCTTGAAGGGAGGGGACACTGAAGCTTTCTTT,CASSLKGGDTEAFF
TRBD1,TRBJ1-5,TRBV7-8,13,NA,TGTGCCAGCAGCGGGACAGGGAATCAGCCCCAGCATTTT,CASSGTGNQPQHF
NA,TRBJ1-2,TRBV29-1,13,NA,TGCAGCGTTTTAACCACAGTTGACTATGGCTACACCTTC,CSVLTTVDYGYTF
NA,TRBJ2-7,TRBV7-6,16,NA,TGTGCCAGCACCGTGGGGGCAGTCCCTCCTCCCTACGAGCAGTACTTC,CASTVGAVPPPYEQYF
NA,TRBJ1-2,TRBV5-1,13,NA,TGCGCCAGCAGCTTGGAAACAAGCTATGGCTACACCTTC,CASSLETSYGYTF
TRBD2,TRBJ2-1,TRBV6-5,13,NA,TGTGCCAGCAGTTTGGGACTAGCGGGATCGAGATTCTTC,CASSLGLAGSRFF
NA,TRBJ2-7,TRBV7-3,15,once,TGTGCCAGCAGCACCAAAGCGGCACTCCCCTACGAGCAGTACTTC,CASSTKAALPYEQYF
TRBD1,TRBJ2-7,TRBV15,20,NA,TGTGCCACCAGCAGAGACCGGATAGGACAGGCCCTCTGGGAAAACTACGAGCAGTACTTC,CATSRDRIGQALWENYEQYF
NA,TRBJ1-4,TRBV28,14,NA,TGTGCCAGCAGCCGGGGGGGGCGACATGAAAAACTGTTTTTT,CASSRGGRHEKLFF
NA,TRBJ1-1,TRBV5-6,15,NA,TGTGCCAGCAGCTACCGACAGGTCAGGGGCACTGAAGCTTTCTTT,CASSYRQVRGTEAFF
NA,TRBJ2-2,TRBV7-2,15,NA,TGTGCCAGTTGGCCCTCAGGGGAAGGAGTCGGGGAGCTGTTTTTT,CASWPSGEGVGELFF
NA,TRBJ2-7,TRBV5-8,16,NA,TGTGCCAGCAGCTTGCCCGGCTCAGGGGCCTCCTACGAGCAGTACTTC,CASSLPGSGASYEQYF
TRBD2,TRBJ2-5,TRBV7-2,15,NA,TGTGCCAGCAGCCAGGCCGGCGGGAGACGAGAGACCCAGTACTTC,CASSQAGGRRETQYF
TRBD2,TRBJ2-7,TRBV5-1,14,NA,TGCGCCAGCAAGGAACTAGCGAGCAGTTCAGAGCAGTACTTC,CASKELASSSEQYF
NA,TRBJ2-2,TRBV5-4,12,NA,TGTGCCAGCAGCCAGGGGACCGGGGAGCTGTTTTTT,CASSQGTGELFF
NA,TRBJ1-1,TRBV6-6,14,NA,TGTGCCAGCACCCAACAGGGTGAGGGCACTGAAGCTTTCTTT,CASTQQGEGTEAFF